Listed here are 17 T cell receptor beta chains from one sample, sequenced in a study of spatial heterogeneity in lung cancer. Using its own MiXCR run on the 5' RACE reads, TCRdb lists one record per CDR3 protein. The sample lists more than 85,000 distinct CDR3 sequences; about 9.4% were seen once. Time point defined: sample taken at primary tumor resection. Sequencing was performed on whole RNA extracted from tumor and nontumor lung tissue, or from frozen PBMC, and the material was left unsorted. The specimen comprised PBMCs, sampled at surgery. Receptors were obtained from a male donor with early-stage non-small cell lung cancer.

This clonotype was seen at least ten times. The CDR3 nucleotides read TGTGCCAGCAGCTTAGCACAGAACTATGGCTACACCTTC. Its translation: CASSLAQNYGYTF. The chain employs TRBV7-2 and TRBJ1-2; D unclear. The CDR3 contains 13 residues. Germline lookup yields CDR1 SGHTA and CDR2 FQGNSA. Trimming took off 0 bases at V and 2 bases at J, with 4 bases between the two ends.

V usage is TRBV6-1 and J usage is TRBJ2-7; D possibly corresponds to TRBD2 (5 bases). CDR1 and CDR2 (germline): MNHNS, SASEGT. V was clipped by 6 bases and J by 3 bases, with 9 bases between them. The CDR3 consists of 12 residues. CDR3 in DNA: TGTGCCAGCAGCTCCGGGGTCTACGAGCAGTACTTC. Protein sequence: CASSSGVYEQYF.

This clonotype was seen repeatedly, ten times or more. This chain connects TRBV29-1 to TRBJ2-5, with D possibly being TRBD2 (5 bases). V was pared by 8 bases and J by 2 bases, with 15 bases between. The germline CDR1 and CDR2 sequences are SQVTM and ANQGSEA. This CDR3 is built from 13 residues. DNA for the CDR3: TGCAGCACCGAGGACTGGGGACAAGAGACCCAGTACTTC. Its translation: CSTEDWGQETQYF. The variable domain in full, with the rest retrieved from reference TRBV29-1 and TRBJ2-5, is SAVISQKPSRDICQRGTSLTIQCQVDSQVTMMFWYRQQPGQSLTLIATANQGSEATYESGFVIDKFPISRPNLTFSTLTVSNMSPEDSSIYLCSTEDWGQETQYFGPGTRLLVL.

This clonotype was counted at least ten times. The chain links TRBV3-1 to TRBJ2-7; no firm D call. The germline V gene has CDR1 LGHDT and CDR2 YNNKEL (reference sequence). This CDR3 spans 13 amino acids. Trimming left V 2 bases short and J 2 bases short, with 7 bases between. CDR3 nucleotide sequence: TGTGCCAGCAGCCAACGGGCCCCCTACGAGCAGTACTTC. This codes for CASSQRAPYEQYF.

This clonotype was counted between two and nine times. The chain employs TRBV10-3 and TRBJ1-6; D not resolved. V gave up 2 bases and J gave up 13 bases, with 18 bases separating them. Germline lookup yields CDR1 ENHRY and CDR2 SYGVKD. This CDR3 comprises 15 residues. CDR3 sequence reads: CAISENDFLIHPLHF. The CDR3, as DNA: TGTGCCATCAGTGAGAACGATTTCCTAATTCACCCCCTCCACTTT.

This clonotype was detected a few times. The J gene is TRBJ2-3, the V gene TRBV5-1; 8 bases are shared with TRBD2. The CDR3 consists of 16 residues. After removal of 4 bases from V and 6 bases from J, the junction contained 13 bases not matched to a gene. CDR1 and CDR2 (germline): SGHRS, YFSETQ. CDR3 sequence (DNA): TGCGCCAGCAGCCCCGGGGTCCAGCGGGAGAGTGATACGCAGTATTTT. It yields the protein CASSPGVQRESDTQYF. Variable domain in full (rest from reference TRBV5-1 and TRBJ2-3): KAGVTQTPRYLIKTRGQQVTLSCSPISGHRSVSWYQQTPGQGLQFLFEYFSETQRNKGNFPGRFSGRQFSNSRSEMNVSTLELGDSALYLCASSPGVQRESDTQYFGPGTRLTVL.

The chain links TRBV18 to TRBJ2-7; D is uncertain. The CDR3 sequence is 13 residues long. V was shortened by 0 bases and J by 2 bases, with 5 bases between the two germline ends. Per the germline V gene, CDR1 is KGHSH and CDR2 is LQKENI. The CDR3 loop reads CASSPPEPYEQYF. In DNA, the CDR3 is TGTGCCAGCTCACCACCGGAGCCCTACGAGCAGTACTTC. The whole variable domain, remainder taken from reference TRBV18 and TRBJ2-7, is NAGVMQNPRHLVRRRGQEARLRCSPMKGHSHVYWYRQLPEEGLKFMVYLQKENIIDESGMPKERFSAEFPKEGPSILRIQQVVRGDSAAYFCASSPPEPYEQYFGPGTRLTVT.

The sample holds a few counts of this clonotype. The J gene is TRBJ2-7, the V gene TRBV5-1; 10 positions agree with TRBD1. Germline CDR1 reads SGHRS; CDR2 reads YFSETQ. Trimming cost V 3 bases and J 6 bases; bases outside gene matches: 3. This CDR3 contains 13 residues. CDR3 nucleotides: TGCGCCAGCAGCTGGGACAGGGGAGCCGAGCAGTACTTC. Its protein product is CASSWDRGAEQYF.

This clonotype has ten or more counts. This chain joins TRBV28 and TRBJ2-1; D is undetermined. Between the trimmed V and J ends, which lost 2 bases and 7 bases, there was a span of 12 bases. This CDR3 has 14 amino acids. Looked up from germline, CDR1 is MDHEN and CDR2 is SYDVKM. DNA of the CDR3: TGTGCCAGCAGTTTAGCCCTACCCGGAAATGAGCAGTTCTTC. As protein: CASSLALPGNEQFF.

The V and J genes are TRBV27 and TRBJ2-1; a weak D match, TRBD2 (6 bases). The V gene's germline CDR1 is MNHEY and CDR2 SMNVEV (reference sequence). V lost 6 bases and J lost 0, with 18 bases in between. CDR3 size: 17 residues. The CDR3, as DNA: TGTGCCAGCAGCCCTCGCCCGGGACTGAGCTCCTACAATGAGCAGTTCTTC. Translated: CASSPRPGLSSYNEQFF.

There are many counts of this clonotype. The chain joins TRBV3-1 to TRBJ2-7; no clear D gene. CDR1 and CDR2 (germline): LGHDT, YNNKEL (reference sequence). V dropped 0 bases and J dropped 6 bases, with 15 bases sitting between them. The CDR3 has 15 amino acids. Here the CDR3 DNA reads TGTGCCAGCAGCCAAGAACACAAGGCTGTCGGCGAGCAGTACTTC. The encoded protein is CASSQEHKAVGEQYF.

This clonotype was picked up a small number of times. The chain combines TRBV2 with TRBJ2-3; 9 bases are a match to TRBD2. The V and J ends lost 7 bases and 2 bases, in that order; junction bases with no gene match: 7. This CDR3 spans 15 amino acids. Germline-derived CDR1 and CDR2 are SNHLY and FYNNEI. The CDR3 region is CASTTGLAFTDTQYF. CDR3 DNA: TGTGCCAGCACTACGGGACTAGCCTTCACAGATACGCAGTATTTT.

The chain links TRBV24-1 to TRBJ2-2; either TRBD1 or TRBD2 may supply D (5 bases each). Trimming removed 5 bases at V and 5 bases at J, with 11 bases between. CDR3 size: 14 residues. From germline, CDR1 is KGHDR and CDR2 SFDVKD. CDR3: CATSARGGTGELFF. The CDR3 DNA sequence: TGTGCCACCAGTGCCCGGGGCGGGACCGGGGAGCTGTTTTTT.

Many counts were recorded for this clonotype. The rearrangement links TRBV7-2 to TRBJ1-2; D is perhaps TRBD1 (6 bases). Germline CDR1 SGHTA, CDR2 FQGNSA. Deletions cut 2 bases from V and 0 bases from J, with 10 bases between. This CDR3 is 15 amino acids long. The CDR3 bases are TGTGCCAGCAGCTTACTGGCAGGGGCTAACTATGGCTACACCTTC. Amino acid sequence: CASSLLAGANYGYTF.

This clonotype was picked up a small number of times. V gene TRBV20-1 combines with J gene TRBJ1-1; the D is unclear. With 5 bases removed from V and 0 bases from J, the gap between germline ends came to 7 bases. The CDR3 spans 12 residues. The germline V gene encodes CDR1 DFQATT and CDR2 SNEGSKA (reference sequence). CDR3 region: CSASGMNTEAFF. CDR3 coding DNA: TGCAGTGCTTCGGGGATGAACACTGAAGCTTTCTTT.

The J gene is TRBJ2-2, the V gene TRBV12-5; D call uncertain. V was shortened by 1 base and J by 4 bases, with 4 bases between the two germline ends. Per the germline V gene, CDR1 is LGHNT and CDR2 is FRNRAP. This CDR3 has 13 residues. DNA for the CDR3: TGTGCTAGTGGTTTGGGGTCCACCGGGGAGCTGTTTTTT. This codes for CASGLGSTGELFF.

This clonotype was seen a few times. The chain uses TRBV28 and TRBJ2-7; D call uncertain. The CDR3 runs to 16 residues. V shed 6 bases and J shed 3 bases, with 21 bases lying between them. Per the germline V gene, CDR1 is MDHEN and CDR2 is SYDVKM. Here the CDR3 reads CASRPSASSFFYEQYF. In DNA, the CDR3 is TGTGCCAGCAGACCCTCAGCCTCCTCCTTTTTCTACGAGCAGTACTTC. Full variable domain (outside the CDR3, taken from reference TRBV28 and TRBJ2-7): DVKVTQSSRYLVKRTGEKVFLECVQDMDHENMFWYRQDPGLGLRLIYFSYDVKMKEKGDIPEGYSVSREKKERFSLILESASTNQTSMYLCASRPSASSFFYEQYFGPGTRLTVT.